This TCR beta chain originates from a study of T cell responses to AZD1222 COVID-19 vaccine. TCRdb's table, derived via immunoSEQ multiplex PCR, lists solely in-frame clones and lacks some. Of about 170,000 clones in the sample, over 90% were seen once. The germline CDR1 and CDR2 sequences are SGHKS and YYEKEE (reference sequence). The trim removed 3 bases at V and 7 bases at J, leaving 9 bases unmatched. The length of the CDR3 is 15 residues. This specimen was peripheral blood, taken on day 0 of AZD1222 vaccination. This rearrangement joins TRBV5-5 to TRBJ1-4, with 7 bases matching TRBD1. This clonotype was obtained from an adult in good health. The CDR3 reads CASSSDRRVGEKLFF. The CDR3 DNA follows: TGTGCCAGCAGCTCGGACAGGCGGGTTGGTGAAAAACTGTTTTTT.